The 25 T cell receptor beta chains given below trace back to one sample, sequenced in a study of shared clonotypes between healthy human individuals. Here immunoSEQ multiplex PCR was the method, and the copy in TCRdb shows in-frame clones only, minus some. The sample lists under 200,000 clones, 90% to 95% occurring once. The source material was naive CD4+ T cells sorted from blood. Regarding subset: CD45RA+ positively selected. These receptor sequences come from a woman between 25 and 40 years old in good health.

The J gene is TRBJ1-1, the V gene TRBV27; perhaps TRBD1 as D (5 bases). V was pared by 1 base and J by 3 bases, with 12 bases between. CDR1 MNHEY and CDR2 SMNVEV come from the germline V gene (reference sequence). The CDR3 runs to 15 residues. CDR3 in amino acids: CASSLLGADYTEAFF. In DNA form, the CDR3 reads TGTGCCAGCAGTTTATTAGGGGCAGATTACACTGAAGCTTTCTTT.

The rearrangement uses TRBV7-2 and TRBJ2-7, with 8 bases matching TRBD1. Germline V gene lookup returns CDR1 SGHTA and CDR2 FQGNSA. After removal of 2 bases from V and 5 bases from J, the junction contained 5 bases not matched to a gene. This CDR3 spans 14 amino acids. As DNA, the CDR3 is TGTGCCAGCAGCTTACCAGGACAGGGCCACGAGCAGTACTTC. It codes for CASSLPGQGHEQYF.

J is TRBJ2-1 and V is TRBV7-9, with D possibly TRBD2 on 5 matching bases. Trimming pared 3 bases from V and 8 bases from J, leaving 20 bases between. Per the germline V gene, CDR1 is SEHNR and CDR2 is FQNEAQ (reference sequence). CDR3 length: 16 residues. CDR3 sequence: CASSFPELDFRYEQFF. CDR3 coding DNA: TGTGCCAGCAGCTTCCCTGAGCTGGACTTCCGGTATGAGCAGTTCTTC.

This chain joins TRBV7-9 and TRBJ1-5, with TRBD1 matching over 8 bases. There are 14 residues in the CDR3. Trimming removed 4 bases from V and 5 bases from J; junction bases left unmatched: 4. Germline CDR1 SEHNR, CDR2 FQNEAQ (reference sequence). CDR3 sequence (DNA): TGTGCCAGCAGCTCTATGACAGGGGATCAGCCCCAGCATTTT. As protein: CASSSMTGDQPQHF.

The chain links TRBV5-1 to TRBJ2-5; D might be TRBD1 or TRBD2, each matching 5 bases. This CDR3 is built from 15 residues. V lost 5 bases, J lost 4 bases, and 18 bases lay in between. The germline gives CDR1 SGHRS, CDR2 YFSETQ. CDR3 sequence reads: CASSQNQGGGETQYF. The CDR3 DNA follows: TGCGCCAGCAGTCAAAACCAGGGTGGAGGAGAGACCCAGTACTTC. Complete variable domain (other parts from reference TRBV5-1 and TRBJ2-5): KAGVTQTPRYLIKTRGQQVTLSCSPISGHRSVSWYQQTPGQGLQFLFEYFSETQRNKGNFPGRFSGRQFSNSRSEMNVSTLELGDSALYLCASSQNQGGGETQYFGPGTRLLVL.

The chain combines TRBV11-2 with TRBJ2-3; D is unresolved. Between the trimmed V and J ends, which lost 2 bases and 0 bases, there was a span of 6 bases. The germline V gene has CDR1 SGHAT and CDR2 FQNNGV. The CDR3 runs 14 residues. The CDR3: CASSLLASTDTQYF. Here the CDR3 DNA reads TGTGCCAGCAGCTTACTGGCTAGCACAGATACGCAGTATTTT. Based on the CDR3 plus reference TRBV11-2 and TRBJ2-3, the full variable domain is EAGVAQSPRYKIIEKRQSVAFWCNPISGHATLYWYQQILGQGPKLLIQFQNNGVVDDSQLPKDRFSAERLKGVDSTLKIQPAKLEDSAVYLCASSLLASTDTQYFGPGTRLTVL.

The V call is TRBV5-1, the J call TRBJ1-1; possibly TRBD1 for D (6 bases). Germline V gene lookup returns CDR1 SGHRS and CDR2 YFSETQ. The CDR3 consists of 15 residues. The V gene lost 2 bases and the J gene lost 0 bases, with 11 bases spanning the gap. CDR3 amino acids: CASSFNPGVNTEAFF. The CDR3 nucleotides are TGCGCCAGCAGCTTTAATCCAGGGGTGAACACTGAAGCTTTCTTT.

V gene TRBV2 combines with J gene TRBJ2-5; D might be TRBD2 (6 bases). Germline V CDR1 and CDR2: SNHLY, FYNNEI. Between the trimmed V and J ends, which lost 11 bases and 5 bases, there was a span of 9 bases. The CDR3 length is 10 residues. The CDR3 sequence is CASGGETQYF. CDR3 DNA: TGTGCCTCCGGAGGGGAGACCCAGTACTTC.

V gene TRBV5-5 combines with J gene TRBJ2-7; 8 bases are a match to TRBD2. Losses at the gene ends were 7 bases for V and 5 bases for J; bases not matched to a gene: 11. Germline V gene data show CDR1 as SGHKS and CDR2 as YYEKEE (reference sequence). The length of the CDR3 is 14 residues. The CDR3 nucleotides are TGTGCCAGCGGGCGGACGGGAGGGTCCGACGAGCAGTACTTC. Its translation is CASGRTGGSDEQYF.

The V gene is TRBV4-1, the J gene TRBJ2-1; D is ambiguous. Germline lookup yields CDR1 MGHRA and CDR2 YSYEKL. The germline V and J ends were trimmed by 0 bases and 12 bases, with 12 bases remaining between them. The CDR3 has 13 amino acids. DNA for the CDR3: TGCGCCAGCAGCCAAGACTTTATATCGGTGCAGTTCTTC. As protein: CASSQDFISVQFF.

CDR3 residues: CASSQDGGSGSSYEQYF. CDR3 nucleotides: TGTGCCAGCAGCCAAGATGGTGGTAGCGGGAGTTCCTACGAGCAGTACTTC. This sequence joins TRBV5-4 and TRBJ2-7, with TRBD2 identical over 9 bases. Germline loops: CDR1 SGHNT, CDR2 YYREEE (reference sequence). V was pared by 4 bases and J by 1 base, with 12 bases of the junction left unmatched. The CDR3 spans 17 residues.

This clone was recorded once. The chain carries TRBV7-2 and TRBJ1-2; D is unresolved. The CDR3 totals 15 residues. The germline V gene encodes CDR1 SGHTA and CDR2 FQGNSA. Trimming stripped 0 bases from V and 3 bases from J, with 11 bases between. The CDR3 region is CASSLAPAGDYGYTF. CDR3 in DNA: TGTGCCAGCAGCTTAGCGCCAGCTGGCGACTATGGCTACACCTTC.

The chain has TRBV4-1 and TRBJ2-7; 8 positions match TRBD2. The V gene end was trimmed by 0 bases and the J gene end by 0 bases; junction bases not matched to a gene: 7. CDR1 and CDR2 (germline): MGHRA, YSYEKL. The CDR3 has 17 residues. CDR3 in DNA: TGCGCCAGCAGCCAAGAGTCACTAGCGGATAGCTCCTACGAGCAGTACTTC. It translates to CASSQESLADSSYEQYF.

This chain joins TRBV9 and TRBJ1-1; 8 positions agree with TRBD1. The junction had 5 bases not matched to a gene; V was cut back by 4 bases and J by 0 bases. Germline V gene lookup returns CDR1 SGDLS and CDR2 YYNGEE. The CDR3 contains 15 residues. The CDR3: CASSPQGALNTEAFF. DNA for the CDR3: TGTGCCAGCAGCCCGCAGGGGGCGTTGAACACTGAAGCTTTCTTT.

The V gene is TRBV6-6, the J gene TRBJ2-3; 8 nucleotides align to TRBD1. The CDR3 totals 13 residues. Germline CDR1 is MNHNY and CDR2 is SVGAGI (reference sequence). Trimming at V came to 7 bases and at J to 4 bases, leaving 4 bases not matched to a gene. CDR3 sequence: CASTDRVADTQYF. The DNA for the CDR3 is TGTGCCAGCACGGACAGGGTGGCAGATACGCAGTATTTT.

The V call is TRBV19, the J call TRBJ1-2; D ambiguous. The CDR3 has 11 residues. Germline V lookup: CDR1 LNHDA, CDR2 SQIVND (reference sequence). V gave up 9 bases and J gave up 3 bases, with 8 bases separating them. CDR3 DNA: TGTGCCAGCGTCGGCGACTATGGCTACACCTTC. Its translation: CASVGDYGYTF. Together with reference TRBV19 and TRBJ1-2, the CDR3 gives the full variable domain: DGGITQSPKYLFRKEGQNVTLSCEQNLNHDAMYWYRQDPGQGLRLIYYSQIVNDFQKGDIAEGYSVSREKKESFPLTVTSAQKNPTAFYLCASVGDYGYTFGSGTRLTVV.

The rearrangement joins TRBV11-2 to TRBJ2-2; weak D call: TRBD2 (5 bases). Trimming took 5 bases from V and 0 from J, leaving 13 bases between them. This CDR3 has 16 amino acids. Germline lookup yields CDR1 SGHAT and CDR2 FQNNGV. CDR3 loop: CASSPISGANTGELFF. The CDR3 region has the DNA TGTGCCAGCAGCCCGATCAGCGGCGCGAACACCGGGGAGCTGTTTTTT. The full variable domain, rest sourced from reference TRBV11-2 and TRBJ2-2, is EAGVAQSPRYKIIEKRQSVAFWCNPISGHATLYWYQQILGQGPKLLIQFQNNGVVDDSQLPKDRFSAERLKGVDSTLKIQPAKLEDSAVYLCASSPISGANTGELFFGEGSRLTVL.

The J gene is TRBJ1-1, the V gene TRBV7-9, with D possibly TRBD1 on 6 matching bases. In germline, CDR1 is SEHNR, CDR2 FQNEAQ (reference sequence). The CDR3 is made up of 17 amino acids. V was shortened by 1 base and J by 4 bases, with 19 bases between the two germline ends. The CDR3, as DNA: TGTGCCAGCAGCTTAGTCAGGGTACGAGAGGGGGGCACTGAAGCTTTCTTT. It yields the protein CASSLVRVREGGTEAFF.

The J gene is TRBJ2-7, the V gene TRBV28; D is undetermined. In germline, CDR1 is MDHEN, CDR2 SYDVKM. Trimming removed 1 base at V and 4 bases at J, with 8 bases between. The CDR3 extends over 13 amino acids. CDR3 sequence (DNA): TGTGCCAGCAGTTTATCCCTGAGTTACGAGCAGTACTTC. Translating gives CASSLSLSYEQYF.

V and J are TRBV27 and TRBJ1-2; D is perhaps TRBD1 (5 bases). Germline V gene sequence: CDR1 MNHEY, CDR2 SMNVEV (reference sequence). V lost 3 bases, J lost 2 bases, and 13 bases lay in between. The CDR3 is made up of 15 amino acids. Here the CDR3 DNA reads TGTGCCAGCAGTTTTTGGCCGGGGCCCAACTATGGCTACACCTTC. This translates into CASSFWPGPNYGYTF.

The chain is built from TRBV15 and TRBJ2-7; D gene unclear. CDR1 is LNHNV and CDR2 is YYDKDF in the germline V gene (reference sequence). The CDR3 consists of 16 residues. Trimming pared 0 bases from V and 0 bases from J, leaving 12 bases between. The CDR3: CATSRDHAGSSYEQYF. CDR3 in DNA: TGTGCCACCAGCAGAGACCATGCTGGTAGCTCCTACGAGCAGTACTTC.

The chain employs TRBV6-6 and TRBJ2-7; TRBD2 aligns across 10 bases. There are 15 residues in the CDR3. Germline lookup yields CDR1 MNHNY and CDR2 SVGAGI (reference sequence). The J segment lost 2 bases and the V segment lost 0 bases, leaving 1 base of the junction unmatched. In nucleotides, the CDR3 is TGTGCCAGCAGTTACTCGCTAGCGGGGGCCTACGAGCAGTACTTC. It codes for CASSYSLAGAYEQYF.

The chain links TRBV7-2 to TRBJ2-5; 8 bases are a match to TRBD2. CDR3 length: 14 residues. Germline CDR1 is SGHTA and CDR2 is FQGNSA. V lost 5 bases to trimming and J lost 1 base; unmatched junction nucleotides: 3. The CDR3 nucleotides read TGTGCCAGCAGCAGAGCGGGGGCCCAAGAGACCCAGTACTTC. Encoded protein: CASSRAGAQETQYF.

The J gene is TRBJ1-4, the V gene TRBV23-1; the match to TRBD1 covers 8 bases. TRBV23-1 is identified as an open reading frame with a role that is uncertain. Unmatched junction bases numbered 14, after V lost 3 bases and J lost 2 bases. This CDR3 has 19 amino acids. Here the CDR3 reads CASSHVKQDREITNEKLFF. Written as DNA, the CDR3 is TGCGCCAGCAGTCACGTGAAGCAGGACAGGGAGATTACTAATGAAAAACTGTTTTTT.

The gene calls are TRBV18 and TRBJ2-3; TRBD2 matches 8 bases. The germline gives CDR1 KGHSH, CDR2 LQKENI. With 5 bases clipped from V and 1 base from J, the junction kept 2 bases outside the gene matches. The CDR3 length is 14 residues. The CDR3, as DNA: TGTGCCAGCTCAACCGGGGGGGGCACAGATACGCAGTATTTT. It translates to CASSTGGGTDTQYF. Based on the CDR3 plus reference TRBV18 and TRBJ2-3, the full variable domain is NAGVMQNPRHLVRRRGQEARLRCSPMKGHSHVYWYRQLPEEGLKFMVYLQKENIIDESGMPKERFSAEFPKEGPSILRIQQVVRGDSAAYFCASSTGGGTDTQYFGPGTRLTVL.